This passage covers 27 T cell receptor beta chains from one sample sequenced in a study of blood T cell repertoires in COVID-19. Here immunoSEQ multiplex PCR was the method, and the copy in TCRdb shows in-frame clones only, minus some. The table has about 41,000 clones, 70% to 90% seen once; the top ten hold around 4%. Sequencing was done on a sample of peripheral blood. The origin of the receptors is a man aged 55 to 69 with acute or convalescent COVID-19.

The genes are TRBV6-5 and TRBJ2-7, with D maybe TRBD2 (7 bases). Trimming took 6 bases from V and 5 from J, leaving 14 bases between them. The CDR3 has 13 amino acids. Germline loops: CDR1 MNHEY, CDR2 SVGAGI. The CDR3 sequence: CASSGGPRDEQYF. The CDR3, as DNA: TGTGCCAGCAGCGGGGGGCCTCGGGACGAGCAGTACTTC.

The V call is TRBV5-1, the J call TRBJ2-7; 11 positions agree with TRBD2. The germline V gene has CDR1 SGHRS and CDR2 YFSETQ. The length of the CDR3 is 16 residues. With 3 bases clipped from V and 2 bases from J, the junction kept 7 bases outside the gene matches. DNA for the CDR3: TGCGCCAGCAGCTCCCTTAGCGGGGGGGAAACCTACGAGCAGTACTTC. Translating gives CASSSLSGGETYEQYF.

This clone showed up just once. This chain connects TRBV18 to TRBJ2-1, with 8 bases aligning to TRBD2. The CDR3 is made up of 16 amino acids. Germline V gene data show CDR1 as KGHSH and CDR2 as LQKENI. The J segment lost 15 bases and the V segment lost 2 bases, leaving 18 bases of the junction unmatched. CDR3 in DNA: TGTGCCAGCTCACCATCGGAGCCTAGCGGGCCCGGGCGTCTGTTCTTC. This translates into CASSPSEPSGPGRLFF.

Only a few counts were recorded for this clone. The chain uses TRBV5-1 and TRBJ2-1, with 8 bases that match TRBD1. Germline loops: CDR1 SGHRS, CDR2 YFSETQ. This CDR3 has 15 amino acids. The V segment lost 4 bases and the J segment 4 bases; nucleotides outside the gene matches: 7. DNA for the CDR3: TGCGCCAGCAGCATAGACAGGGGCGCTTACAATGAGCAGTTCTTC. This codes for CASSIDRGAYNEQFF.

The CDR3 DNA follows: TGTGCCCTCAGTGCGGCCGGGGAAAAACTGTTTTTT. It yields the protein CALSAAGEKLFF. The chain recombines TRBV6-6 with TRBJ1-4; no firm D call. This CDR3 is 12 amino acids long. The V end lost 11 bases, the J end lost 8 bases, and 15 bases lay between the germline ends. Germline CDR1 is MNHNY and CDR2 is SVGAGI (reference sequence).

This clone was picked up a small number of times. The chain carries TRBV11-2 and TRBJ2-3; tentatively, D is TRBD1 (5 bases). Germline V gene sequence: CDR1 SGHAT, CDR2 FQNNGV. V was clipped by 5 bases and J by 1 base, with 13 bases between them. This CDR3 spans 15 amino acids. CDR3: CASSPSPGRTDTQYF. Written as DNA, the CDR3 is TGTGCCAGCAGCCCCAGTCCAGGGCGCACAGATACGCAGTATTTT.

The CDR3 DNA reads as TGTGCCAGCAGCTCTCCAAAGTGGGTACAGGGGATTTCACCCCTCCACTTT. Translation: CASSSPKWVQGISPLHF. The chain joins TRBV7-2 to TRBJ1-6, with 7 bases that match TRBD1. The length of the CDR3 is 17 residues. After removal of 4 bases from V and 9 bases from J, the junction contained 15 bases not matched to a gene. In germline, CDR1 is SGHTA, CDR2 FQGNSA.

J is TRBJ1-3 and V is TRBV18, with D possibly TRBD1 on 5 matching bases. This CDR3 contains 16 residues. Germline V gene sequence: CDR1 KGHSH, CDR2 LQKENI. V was clipped by 4 bases and J by 0 bases, with 13 bases between them. CDR3 in DNA: TGTGCCAGCTCACTACCTGGACATCCCTCTGGAAACACCATATATTTT. Its protein is CASSLPGHPSGNTIYF. The entire variable domain, with the rest obtained from reference TRBV18 and TRBJ1-3, is as follows: NAGVMQNPRHLVRRRGQEARLRCSPMKGHSHVYWYRQLPEEGLKFMVYLQKENIIDESGMPKERFSAEFPKEGPSILRIQQVVRGDSAAYFCASSLPGHPSGNTIYFGEGSWLTVV.

The chain joins TRBV12-3 or TRBV12-4 to TRBJ2-7; maybe TRBD1 (6 bases). There are 13 residues in the CDR3. V was clipped by 3 bases and J by 5 bases, with 11 bases between them. CDR3 loop: CASSLNRVHEQYF. CDR3 DNA sequence: TGTGCCAGCAGTTTGAACAGGGTTCACGAGCAGTACTTC.

This rearrangement joins TRBV4-3 to TRBJ2-1; D remains ambiguous. The CDR3 covers 14 residues. The germline V and J ends were trimmed by 0 bases and 4 bases, with 7 bases remaining between them. Germline V gives CDR1 LGHNA, CDR2 YSLEER. The CDR3 region has the DNA TGCGCCAGCAGCCAAGACCGGCGGTACAATGAGCAGTTCTTC. Translating it yields CASSQDRRYNEQFF.

The V and J genes are TRBV6-6 and TRBJ2-3; 14 nucleotides agree with TRBD2. Germline assignment: CDR1 MNHNY and CDR2 SVGAGI (reference sequence). Losses at the gene ends were 7 bases for V and 0 bases for J; bases not matched to a gene: 6. CDR3 length: 17 residues. The CDR3 DNA reads as TGTGCCAGCAATCGACTAGCGGGGGGGCCTAGCACAGATACGCAGTATTTT. Translated, it gives CASNRLAGGPSTDTQYF.

The CDR3 DNA reads TGTGCCAGAAGCTTGGCCGGTCGACAGGGGTTACTCTCCTACGAGCAGTACTTC. Encoded protein: CARSLAGRQGLLSYEQYF. The chain recombines TRBV5-3 with TRBJ2-7; 8 nucleotides align to TRBD1. TRBV5-3 is an open reading frame, and its role is uncertain. The CDR3 length is 18 residues. The junction had 11 bases not matched to a gene; V was cut back by 0 bases and J by 0 bases.

The V call is TRBV27, the J call TRBJ2-7, with 7 bases aligning to TRBD2. The trim removed 2 bases at V and 5 bases at J, leaving 9 bases unmatched. CDR1 and CDR2 from the germline V gene are MNHEY and SMNVEV (reference sequence). The CDR3 is 15 residues long. CDR3 protein: CASSLTPGRGNEQYF. CDR3 nucleotide sequence: TGTGCCAGCAGTTTAACTCCCGGGCGGGGGAACGAGCAGTACTTC.

The V call is TRBV12-3 or TRBV12-4, the J call TRBJ1-1, with D perhaps TRBD1 (5 bases). Trimming shortened V by 6 bases and J by 4 bases, and 12 bases separated the two germline ends. The CDR3 has 13 amino acids. The CDR3 DNA follows: TGTGCCAGCAGGGGGGGGTCGGTCACTGAAGCTTTCTTT. As protein: CASRGGSVTEAFF.

The CDR3 reads CASSPNRGLNYGYTF. The CDR3 DNA reads TGTGCCAGCAGCCCTAACAGGGGGCTGAACTATGGCTACACCTTC. J is TRBJ1-2 and V is TRBV6-6; the match to TRBD1 covers 9 bases. Trimming took 6 bases from V and 2 from J; bases not matched to a gene: 7. Looked up from germline, CDR1 is MNHNY and CDR2 is SVGAGI (reference sequence). The CDR3 consists of 15 residues.

The J gene is TRBJ2-7, the V gene TRBV7-2, with TRBD2 as a possible D gene (7 bases). Germline V gives CDR1 SGHTA, CDR2 FQGNSA. This CDR3 is built from 15 residues. V was clipped by 5 bases and J by 6 bases, with 20 bases between them. In DNA, the CDR3 is TGTGCCAGCAGCCCGGTAGGGGGGGGCCCGCGCGAGCAGTACTTC. Protein product: CASSPVGGGPREQYF.

V usage is TRBV3-1 (or the pseudogene TRBV3-2) and J usage is TRBJ2-1; 12 bases align to TRBD2. CDR1 LGHDT and CDR2 YNNKEL come from the germline V gene (reference sequence). This CDR3 contains 18 residues. V dropped 0 bases and J dropped 3; count of bases not matched to a gene: 6. Here the CDR3 reads CASSQERGTSGLYNEQFF. The CDR3 region has the DNA TGTGCCAGCAGCCAAGAACGAGGGACTAGCGGGCTCTACAATGAGCAGTTCTTC.

This clone was seen a single time. The chain has TRBV7-8 and TRBJ1-5, with a tentative D call TRBD1 (6 bases). The germline V gene has CDR1 SGHVS and CDR2 FQNEAQ. With 2 bases removed from V and 7 bases from J, the gap between germline ends came to 12 bases. The CDR3 is 14 residues long. The CDR3 bases are TGTGCCAGCAGCTTACAGGGGAGTAAGCAGCCCCAGCATTTT. Translation: CASSLQGSKQPQHF.

The J gene is TRBJ2-7, the V gene TRBV6-5, with 8 nucleotides matching TRBD1. CDR3 length equals 14 residues. V lost 4 bases, J lost 5 bases, and 7 bases stayed unmatched. The germline CDR1 and CDR2 sequences are MNHEY and SVGAGI. Written as DNA, the CDR3 is TGTGCCAGCAGTTCCCAGGGGGCCCCTGACGAGCAGTACTTC. It encodes CASSSQGAPDEQYF.

The chain has TRBV4-3 and TRBJ2-2, with unresolved D. Germline V CDR1 and CDR2: LGHNA, YSLEER. Trimming cost V 0 bases and J 3 bases, with 8 bases left between them. CDR3 length: 15 amino acids. The CDR3 reads CASSQDSTYTGELFF. The CDR3 region has the DNA TGCGCCAGCAGCCAAGACAGTACGTACACCGGGGAGCTGTTTTTT.

The rearrangement uses TRBV24-1 and TRBJ2-1; TRBD2 aligns across 9 bases. Trimming cost V 1 base and J 6 bases; bases outside gene matches: 6. This CDR3 comprises 16 residues. In germline, CDR1 is KGHDR, CDR2 SFDVKD. Here the CDR3 DNA reads TGTGCCACCAGTGATTTAGGCGGGGGGGCCGGCAATGAGCAGTTCTTC. Translated, it gives CATSDLGGGAGNEQFF.

V usage is TRBV7-8 and J usage is TRBJ2-1; D perhaps matches TRBD2 (6 bases). Germline loops: CDR1 SGHVS, CDR2 FQNEAQ. V shed 3 bases and J shed 9 bases, with 15 bases lying between them. The CDR3 runs to 14 residues. DNA of the CDR3: TGTGCCAGCAGCTTTTATGGGGGGAGTTCTGAGCAGTTCTTC. As protein: CASSFYGGSSEQFF.

V and J are TRBV7-9 and TRBJ1-6, with TRBD1 as a possible D gene (6 bases). From germline, CDR1 is SEHNR and CDR2 FQNEAQ (reference sequence). V gave up 2 bases and J gave up 7 bases, with 12 bases separating them. This CDR3 is built from 15 residues. The CDR3 DNA reads TGTGCCAGCAGCTTACCGGGACAAACCAATTCACCCCTCCACTTT. Its translation is CASSLPGQTNSPLHF.

The chain employs TRBV29-1 and TRBJ1-2, with 7 bases aligning to TRBD1. The CDR3 sequence is 16 residues long. The germline gives CDR1 SQVTM, CDR2 ANQGSEA. V lost 7 bases, J lost 3 bases, and 17 bases stayed unmatched. The CDR3 is CSGLGLKGADYYGYTF. CDR3 in DNA: TGCAGCGGCCTAGGCCTAAAGGGGGCGGATTACTATGGCTACACCTTC.

The chain has TRBV18 and TRBJ1-4; TRBD1 is a possible D gene (5 bases). Trimming cost V 5 bases and J 7 bases, with 8 bases left between them. The CDR3 totals 12 residues. Germline values: CDR1 KGHSH, CDR2 LQKENI. CDR3 protein: CASSGAGEKLFF. DNA of the CDR3: TGTGCCAGCTCAGGGGCCGGTGAAAAACTGTTTTTT.

This clone was detected a few times. V is TRBV19 and J is TRBJ1-4; a weak D match, TRBD1 (6 bases). Germline lookup yields CDR1 LNHDA and CDR2 SQIVND (reference sequence). The CDR3 runs to 16 residues. With 0 bases removed from V and 3 bases from J, the gap between germline ends came to 11 bases. CDR3 protein: CASSIDGGASNEKLFF. The CDR3 region has the DNA TGTGCCAGTAGTATAGATGGGGGCGCATCTAATGAAAAACTGTTTTTT.

J is TRBJ1-1 and V is TRBV15; maybe TRBD1 (6 bases). Germline lookup yields CDR1 LNHNV and CDR2 YYDKDF (reference sequence). The CDR3 is 17 residues long. V lost 0 bases and J 4 bases, leaving 18 bases between the germline ends. CDR3 DNA sequence: TGTGCCACCAGCAGAGAAAGGTGGGTCAGGGGTATCACTGAAGCTTTCTTT. This encodes CATSRERWVRGITEAFF.